The 27 T cell receptor beta chains below were found in one sample sequenced in a study of T cell responses to AZD1222 COVID-19 vaccine. Here immunoSEQ multiplex PCR was the method, and the copy in TCRdb shows in-frame clones only, minus some. There are about 150,000 clones in the sample; about nine tenths occur only once, and approximately 5.9% lies in the top ten. Sample: peripheral blood, taken 28 days after the second AZD1222 dose. These receptors were obtained from an adult who received the AZD1222 COVID-19 vaccine.

Written as DNA, the CDR3 is TGCGCCAGCAGCCATAGGACAAACTACGAGCAGTACTTC. It is translated as CASSHRTNYEQYF. This chain connects TRBV4-1 to TRBJ2-7; TRBD1 is a possible D gene (5 bases). This CDR3 spans 13 amino acids. Germline loops: CDR1 MGHRA, CDR2 YSYEKL. Trimming pared 3 bases from V and 3 bases from J, leaving 9 bases between.

The chain employs TRBV24-1 and TRBJ1-5; D remains unclear. Germline V gives CDR1 KGHDR, CDR2 SFDVKD. The CDR3 is 12 residues long. V lost 2 bases, J lost 16 bases, and 14 bases lay in between. CDR3 DNA: TGTGCCACCAGTGATTCTACTCAGAGACAACATTTT. Translation gives CATSDSTQRQHF.

In this sample, this clone turned up a few times. The chain joins TRBV6-4 to TRBJ2-3; D possibly matches TRBD1 or TRBD2 (6 bases each). The CDR3 totals 15 residues. The V gene's germline CDR1 is MRHNA and CDR2 SNTAGT. The V end was cut by 0 bases, the J end by 4 bases, with 11 bases between. The CDR3 here is CASSDSARGPDTQYF. The CDR3 nucleotides read TGTGCCAGCAGTGACTCAGCCCGGGGGCCAGATACGCAGTATTTT.

The chain combines TRBV28 with TRBJ2-1; D unresolved. The V gene lost 2 bases and the J gene lost 8 bases, with 7 bases spanning the gap. CDR3 length: 12 amino acids. The germline V gene encodes CDR1 MDHEN and CDR2 SYDVKM. The CDR3 sequence: CASSLRGYEQFF. CDR3 in DNA: TGTGCCAGCAGTTTACGAGGTTATGAGCAGTTCTTC.

This chain connects TRBV4-2 to TRBJ2-1; D is perhaps TRBD1 or TRBD2 (5 bases each). Looked up from germline, CDR1 is LGHNA and CDR2 is YNFKEQ. V was shortened by 0 bases and J by 7 bases, with 13 bases between the two germline ends. The CDR3 is 15 residues long. CDR3 bases: TGTGCCAGCAGCCAAGAACCGGGACCTCCGAATGAGCAGTTCTTC. Protein: CASSQEPGPPNEQFF.

The CDR3 protein is CASSEVGVARRDTQYF. CDR3 bases: TGCGCCAGCAGCGAGGTTGGGGTGGCGCGGAGAGATACGCAGTATTTT. The chain links TRBV5-1 to TRBJ2-3; D gene unclear. The germline V gene encodes CDR1 SGHRS and CDR2 YFSETQ. Trimming cost V 4 bases and J 5 bases, with 20 bases left between them. The CDR3 loop spans 16 amino acids.

The chain uses TRBV4-2 and TRBJ1-3, with 9 bases aligning to TRBD1. The CDR3 has 14 residues. CDR1 and CDR2 from the germline V gene are LGHNA and YNFKEQ. The J segment lost 8 bases and the V segment lost 2 bases, leaving 4 bases of the junction unmatched. CDR3 DNA: TGTGCCAGCAGCCAAACGGACAGGGGTGACACCATATATTTT. This codes for CASSQTDRGDTIYF.

The chain carries TRBV24-1 and TRBJ2-7; the D gene could be TRBD1 or TRBD2 (5 bases each). Germline V gives CDR1 KGHDR, CDR2 SFDVKD. The ends were cut back, 10 bases at V and 3 bases at J, with 18 bases in the middle. This CDR3 comprises 14 residues. The CDR3 nucleotides read TGTGCCACTTCTGGGGGTAATCACTACTACGAGCAGTACTTC. Its translation is CATSGGNHYYEQYF.

V usage is TRBV24-1 and J usage is TRBJ1-5; 7 nucleotides align to TRBD1. The CDR3 runs 13 residues. Germline CDR1 and CDR2: KGHDR and SFDVKD. J was trimmed by 2 bases and V by 11 bases; bases with no gene match: 5. The CDR3 DNA sequence: TGTGCCATCCAGGGGGGTGGCAATCAGCCCCAGCATTTT. Translation: CAIQGGGNQPQHF.

The rearrangement joins TRBV5-1 to TRBJ1-4; 9 nucleotides match TRBD1. The trim removed 0 bases at V and 5 bases at J, leaving 2 bases unmatched. The CDR3 has 15 amino acids. Germline CDR1 reads SGHRS; CDR2 reads YFSETQ. This chain's CDR3 is CASSLAGTGNEKLFF. The CDR3 bases are TGCGCCAGCAGCTTGGCCGGGACAGGGAATGAAAAACTGTTTTTT.

The CDR3 loop is CASSISSYEQYF. The CDR3 DNA sequence: TGTGCCAGCAGTATCAGCTCCTACGAGCAGTACTTC. This chain uses TRBV2 with TRBJ2-7; D is uncertain. The CDR3 is made up of 12 amino acids. With 5 bases removed from V and 0 bases from J, the gap between germline ends came to 5 bases. Per the germline V gene, CDR1 is SNHLY and CDR2 is FYNNEI.

The chain uses TRBV11-2 and TRBJ2-1; TRBD2 aligns across 12 bases. V was clipped by 3 bases and J by 6 bases; unmatched bases: 6. Germline V lookup: CDR1 SGHAT, CDR2 FQNNGV. This CDR3 has 16 amino acids. CDR3 nucleotides: TGTGCCAGCAGCTTCGCTAGCGGGAGGGCCCCCAATGAGCAGTTCTTC. Protein product: CASSFASGRAPNEQFF.

V is TRBV7-2 and J is TRBJ1-5; D might be TRBD1 (5 bases). CDR1 is SGHTA, CDR2 FQGNSA, per germline. Trimming took 2 bases from V and 5 from J, leaving 16 bases between them. The CDR3 runs to 16 residues. CDR3 protein: CASSLYGAATDQPQHF. The CDR3 DNA reads TGTGCCAGCAGCTTATATGGGGCAGCGACCGATCAGCCCCAGCATTTT.

The chain combines TRBV7-2 with TRBJ2-7; 9 nucleotides agree with TRBD1. The CDR3 sequence is 15 residues long. Germline V CDR1 and CDR2: SGHTA, FQGNSA. J was trimmed by 2 bases and V by 5 bases; bases with no gene match: 7. CDR3 protein: CASSQDRGSTYEQYF. CDR3 nucleotide sequence: TGTGCCAGCAGCCAAGACAGGGGGAGTACCTACGAGCAGTACTTC.

The chain recombines TRBV28 with TRBJ1-2, with D perhaps matching TRBD1 (5 bases). Germline V CDR1 and CDR2: MDHEN, SYDVKM. V lost 5 bases and J 4 bases, leaving 14 bases between the germline ends. This CDR3 spans 14 amino acids. This CDR3 is CASSIHRGGYGYTF. The DNA for the CDR3 is TGTGCCAGCAGTATCCATCGGGGGGGCTATGGCTACACCTTC.

V usage is TRBV18 and J usage is TRBJ1-1; D gene unclear. This CDR3 is built from 18 residues. Germline V gives CDR1 KGHSH, CDR2 LQKENI. Trimming removed 4 bases from V and 1 base from J, with 22 bases in between. DNA of the CDR3: TGTGCCAGCTCACAGCCGGGGAACCAGATGATTAAGAACACTGAAGCTTTCTTT. It specifies CASSQPGNQMIKNTEAFF.

The V and J genes are TRBV5-1 and TRBJ1-1, with D perhaps TRBD1 (5 bases). The ends were cut back, 5 bases at V and 10 bases at J, with 18 bases in the middle. The length of the CDR3 is 13 residues. Germline V lookup: CDR1 SGHRS, CDR2 YFSETQ. CDR3 coding DNA: TGCGCCAGCAGTTTTACAGGAGCCGACGGAGCTTTCTTT. The encoded protein is CASSFTGADGAFF.

This clone appeared a single time. The rearrangement joins TRBV6-2 or TRBV6-3 to TRBJ1-3; D is unresolved. The V gene lost 6 bases and the J gene lost 0 bases, with 15 bases spanning the gap. Germline-derived CDR1 and CDR2 are MNHEY and SVGEGT. The CDR3 covers 16 residues. The CDR3 sequence is CASSENTASSGNTIYF. The CDR3, as DNA: TGTGCCAGCAGCGAAAACACAGCGAGCTCTGGAAACACCATATATTTT.

The chain links TRBV23-1 to TRBJ2-7; the D is unclear. TRBV23-1 is an open reading frame whose function is uncertain. The CDR3 has 18 residues. Trimming left V 2 bases short and J 2 bases short, with 22 bases between. This chain's CDR3 is CASSQTNTPGQETYEQYF. The CDR3 bases are TGCGCCAGCAGTCAAACTAACACACCGGGCCAGGAGACCTACGAGCAGTACTTC.

The rearrangement joins TRBV4-2 to TRBJ1-2; 9 nucleotides line up with TRBD1. Trimming at V came to 4 bases and at J to 4 bases, leaving 4 bases not matched to a gene. The germline V gene has CDR1 LGHNA and CDR2 YNFKEQ. CDR3 length: 14 residues. The CDR3 loop reads CASSRQGDSYGYTF. DNA for the CDR3: TGTGCCAGCAGCCGACAGGGGGATAGCTATGGCTACACCTTC.

This chain joins TRBV4-2 and TRBJ2-1, with 9 bases matching TRBD2. CDR3 size: 15 residues. Trimming cost V 2 bases and J 4 bases; bases outside gene matches: 3. The germline CDR1 and CDR2 sequences are LGHNA and YNFKEQ. CDR3 protein: CASSQPGLAYNEQFF. The DNA for the CDR3 is TGTGCCAGCAGCCAACCCGGACTAGCGTACAATGAGCAGTTCTTC.

The chain couples TRBV7-2 to TRBJ2-7, with 9 bases that match TRBD2. The CDR3 has 18 residues. Germline values: CDR1 SGHTA, CDR2 FQGNSA. Losses at the gene ends were 1 base for V and 4 bases for J; bases not matched to a gene: 14. CDR3 in DNA: TGTGCCAGCAGCTTAGGCGGGTCGGCTAGCGGGGTGACTTACGAGCAGTACTTC. It yields the protein CASSLGGSASGVTYEQYF.

The CDR3 is CASSQSIRESEQYF. DNA for the CDR3: TGCGCCAGCAGCCAATCTATTCGGGAAAGCGAGCAGTACTTC. The chain links TRBV4-1 to TRBJ2-7; maybe TRBD2 (5 bases). V was trimmed by 2 bases and J by 6 bases, leaving 14 bases between them. From germline, CDR1 is MGHRA and CDR2 YSYEKL. The CDR3 loop spans 14 amino acids.

The table lists this clone with a count of one. DNA of the CDR3: TGTGCCAGCAGCCAAGAATGGAGGGCAGGGGGCGAATCGAACACCATATATTTT. This sequence encodes CASSQEWRAGGESNTIYF. The chain joins TRBV4-2 to TRBJ1-3, with 8 bases that match TRBD1. Germline trimming cut 0 bases from V and 7 bases from J; bases unmatched to any gene: 14. CDR1 and CDR2 (germline): LGHNA, YNFKEQ. The CDR3 runs 18 residues.

This clone has more than one count but fewer than ten. The CDR3 protein is CASSQTVQGSGELFF. The CDR3 DNA sequence: TGTGCCAGCTCCCAAACAGTACAGGGATCCGGGGAGCTGTTTTTT. V usage is TRBV18 and J usage is TRBJ2-2, with D perhaps matching TRBD1 (6 bases). V was shortened by 6 bases and J by 6 bases, with 17 bases between the two germline ends. Germline V gene data show CDR1 as KGHSH and CDR2 as LQKENI. CDR3 length: 15 amino acids.

This clone was found a few times. J is TRBJ1-5 and V is TRBV7-9, with D maybe TRBD1 (5 bases). Trimming left V 5 bases short and J 7 bases short, with 15 bases between. CDR1 and CDR2 (germline): SEHNR, FQNEAQ (reference sequence). The CDR3 contains 14 residues. Here the CDR3 reads CASSLGVGTQPQHF. As DNA, the CDR3 is TGTGCCAGCAGCCTCGGGGTTGGGACCCAGCCCCAGCATTTT.

Written as DNA, the CDR3 is TGTGCCAGCAGAGGGACAGCAACTAATGAAAAACTGTTTTTT. It encodes CASRGTATNEKLFF. V gene TRBV28 combines with J gene TRBJ1-4; 7 nucleotides line up with TRBD1. CDR3 length: 14 amino acids. Unmatched junction bases numbered 1, after V lost 6 bases and J lost 0 bases. Germline loops: CDR1 MDHEN, CDR2 SYDVKM.